This T cell receptor beta chain was obtained from a study of breast tumors, draining lymph nodes, adjacent tissues. Study-level points and caveats: Tumor repertoires ranked between lymph nodes and nontumor tissue in diversity, with V and J gene preferences. Luminal-like breast cancer showed significantly greater tumor-nontumor repertoire similarity than basal-like breast cancer did. Data fit most tumor T cells coming from lymph node, expanding in tumor. That most tumor T cells come from lymph nodes remained unproven.

Breast cancer patients provided tissue from their axillary draining lymph nodes. Germline-derived CDR1 and CDR2 are MNHEY and SMNVEV (reference sequence). The CDR3 length is 14 residues. J lost 4 bases, V lost 2 bases, and 2 bases had no gene match. About this clonotype itself: Its target is not known.

Each CDR3 protein gets one entry after TCRdb re-called the multiplex PCR reads with MiXCR. Seen here are about 220,000 distinct CDR3 sequences, less than 45% observed once, and the top ten hold under 4.5%. The TCR was taken from a female donor with breast cancer. Some clones in this sample may be carry-over from other donors' samples. Material for sequencing was axillary lymph node tissue. The rearrangement uses TRBV27 and TRBJ2-7; 10 positions agree with TRBD2. The CDR3 protein is CASSLQAGGYEQYF. The CDR3 DNA is TGTGCCAGCAGTTTACAAGCGGGAGGGTACGAGCAGTACTTC.